The rows below give T cell receptor beta chains drawn from one sample of a study of post-analysis software for immune sequencing data. TCRdb redid the calling of the PCR reads with MiXCR, one entry per CDR3 protein. Of 650,000 to 850,000 distinct CDR3 sequences in the sample, roughly 50% are singletons; the top ten hold approximately 4.5%. The specimen was blood. Every receptor here comes from a girl aged 5 to 17 with multiple sclerosis. The CDR3 runs from the conserved cysteine through the conserved F or W. D genes are given only for firm matches. Clone size is given for some rows only: seen once, a few or many times, or a class if the clone is expanded.

d_gene: TRBD1
abundance: NA
v_gene: TRBV4-1
j_gene: TRBJ1-2
CDR3aa: CASSHSFSRQGADGYTF
CDR3nt: TGCGCCAGCAGCCACTCTTTTTCCCGGCAGGGGGCCGACGGCTACACCTTC

d_gene: TRBD1
abundance: NA
v_gene: TRBV12-3/TRBV12-4
j_gene: TRBJ1-1
CDR3aa: CASSWTGDNEAFF
CDR3nt: TGTGCCAGCAGTTGGACAGGCGATAATGAAGCTTTCTTT

d_gene: NA
abundance: NA
v_gene: TRBV20-1
j_gene: TRBJ1-4
CDR3aa: CSALTRTNEKLFF
CDR3nt: TGCAGTGCCCTAACCAGGACTAATGAAAAACTGTTTTTT

d_gene: NA
abundance: NA
v_gene: TRBV29-1
j_gene: TRBJ2-1
CDR3aa: CSGAVDRAEQFF
CDR3nt: TGCAGCGGGGCTGTAGATCGGGCGGAGCAGTTCTTC

d_gene: NA
abundance: few
v_gene: TRBV12-3/TRBV12-4
j_gene: TRBJ1-2
CDR3aa: CASSGYWGNYGYTF
CDR3nt: TGTGCCAGCAGTGGGTATTGGGGGAACTATGGCTACACCTTC

d_gene: NA
abundance: NA
v_gene: TRBV5-1
j_gene: TRBJ2-1
CDR3aa: CASSRQTGAYNEQFF
CDR3nt: TGCGCCAGCAGTCGCCAGACCGGGGCCTACAATGAGCAGTTCTTC

d_gene: NA
abundance: few
v_gene: TRBV29-1
j_gene: TRBJ2-1
CDR3aa: CSVVVNEQFF
CDR3nt: TGCAGCGTTGTAGTCAATGAGCAGTTCTTC

d_gene: TRBD1
abundance: NA
v_gene: TRBV29-1
j_gene: TRBJ2-7
CDR3aa: CSVVPLGGTGGLFPHEQYF
CDR3nt: TGCAGCGTTGTTCCCCTGGGGGGGACAGGGGGGTTATTTCCCCACGAGCAGTACTTC

d_gene: NA
abundance: NA
v_gene: TRBV6-2/TRBV6-3
j_gene: TRBJ2-5
CDR3aa: CASSYSRSEYQETQYF
CDR3nt: TGTGCCAGCAGTTACTCGAGGTCAGAGTACCAAGAGACCCAGTACTTC

d_gene: NA
abundance: few
v_gene: TRBV20-1
j_gene: TRBJ2-6
CDR3aa: CSARTSPGANVLTF
CDR3nt: TGCAGTGCCAGAACTAGCCCTGGGGCCAACGTCCTGACTTTC

d_gene: NA
abundance: NA
v_gene: TRBV6-2/TRBV6-3
j_gene: TRBJ1-1
CDR3aa: CASSFGTAVTEAFF
CDR3nt: TGTGCCAGCAGTTTTGGGACTGCCGTTACTGAAGCTTTCTTT